The following is a TCR beta chain sequence with its context. The sample is drawn from a study of control samples from healthy donors and cancer patients. Profiled with immunoSEQ multiplex PCR; TCRdb holds only in-frame clones, not every one. The table shows tens of thousands of clones, with around 94% occurring only once. This CDR3 has 15 amino acids. The germline gives CDR1 LGHDT, CDR2 YNNKEL (reference sequence). V lost 1 base to trimming and J lost 4 bases; unmatched junction nucleotides: 4. The J gene is TRBJ1-2, the V gene TRBV3-1 (or the pseudogene TRBV3-2), with 9 nucleotides matching TRBD1. The material sequenced was blood. This sequence was found in a man between 25 and 39 years old in good health. The CDR3 loop is CASSQVPDRGYGYTF. The CDR3 nucleotides are TGTGCCAGCAGCCAAGTCCCGGACAGGGGCTATGGCTACACCTTC.